This TCR beta chain was obtained from a study of blood T cell repertoires in COVID-19 (dated by TCRdb to 2020 to 2022). General notes on the study: The collaborator samples originated in the United States, Italy and Spain and spanned the acute and convalescent phases of COVID-19. The material from the prospective study consisted of cDNA or gDNA derived from T cells, B-cell-depleted T cells, or PBMCs. Subjects who had been exposed to COVID-19, were actively infected with it, or had recovered from it provided the deeply sampled blood TCRbeta repertoires that made up the dataset. The repertoires were released in a freely available public database meant as a resource for research on the immune response to SARS-CoV-2. The samples were drawn from two sources: the first 160 participants of the ongoing ImmuneRACE study, and 1,200 or so subjects contributed by 6 global collaborators. Nearly every sample came with metadata listing a de-identified subject ID, COVID-19 status, age in years and sex. Where available, HLA class I and class II types were taken from metadata supplied by the sample provider and were not determined by assay-based typing.

The germline V gene provides CDR1 ENHRY and CDR2 SYGVKD. The CDR3, cysteine through phenylalanine, is 13 amino acids long. Of the read, only the CDR3 DNA is kept; its 39 bases are in frame from base 1. Between the V and J ends, shortened by 0 bases and 4 bases respectively, the junction contains 6 bases. Note on this clone: Its binding antigen is unknown. The record has no base qualities; no much larger clone is one base away.

Beyond this particular receptor, the publication reports: How much clinical and demographic metadata was included differed by source and by participant, and the metadata was provided uncurated.

Each collaborating institution followed its own protocols to collect whole blood in K2EDTA tubes. For TCRbeta analysis, collaborators shipped samples in one of three forms: frozen whole blood, isolated PBMCs, or DNA extracted from either of those sample types. TCRbeta CDR3 regions were amplified from genomic DNA using the immunoSEQ Assay, a bias-controlled multiplex PCR. In the paper's pipeline: Within the assay, amplification of reference gene primers was used to estimate how many nucleated cells each sample contained. To quantify the absolute abundance of each unique TCRbeta CDR3 rearrangement, sequence reads were collapsed and filtered. Productive Simpson clonality was computed per sample as the square root of Simpson's diversity index over productive rearrangements. TCRdb stores this immuneACCESS table with in-frame sequences only. Part of the clones is absent; in the studies checked, under half of the shortfall reflects unresolved V genes, and no reason is known for the rest. V, J and clone size are those of that table, while D and trimming were read from the DNA. This sample is represented by more than 80,000 clones; 88% of them were singletons. Around 10% of the sample is held by the ten biggest clonotypes.

The sample taken for sequencing was peripheral blood. The sequence came from an older man with acute or convalescent COVID-19. The chain employs TRBV10-3 and TRBJ1-2; the D gene is perhaps TRBD1, on 6 matching bases. The CDR3 region: CAISESQGYGYTF. The nucleotide sequence is TGTGCCATCAGTGAGTCACAGGGCTATGGCTACACCTTC.